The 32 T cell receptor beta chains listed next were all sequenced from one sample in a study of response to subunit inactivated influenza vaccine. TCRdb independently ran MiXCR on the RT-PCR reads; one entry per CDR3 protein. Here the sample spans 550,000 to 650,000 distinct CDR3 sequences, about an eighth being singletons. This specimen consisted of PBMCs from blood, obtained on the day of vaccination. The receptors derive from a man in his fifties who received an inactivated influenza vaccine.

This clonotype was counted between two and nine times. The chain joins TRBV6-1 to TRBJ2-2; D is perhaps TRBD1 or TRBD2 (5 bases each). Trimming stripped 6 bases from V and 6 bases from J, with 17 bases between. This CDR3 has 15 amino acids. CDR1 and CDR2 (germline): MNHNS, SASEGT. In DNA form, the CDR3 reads TGTGCCAGCAGACACGGGACCGCCCAACCCGGGGAGCTGTTTTTT. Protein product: CASRHGTAQPGELFF.

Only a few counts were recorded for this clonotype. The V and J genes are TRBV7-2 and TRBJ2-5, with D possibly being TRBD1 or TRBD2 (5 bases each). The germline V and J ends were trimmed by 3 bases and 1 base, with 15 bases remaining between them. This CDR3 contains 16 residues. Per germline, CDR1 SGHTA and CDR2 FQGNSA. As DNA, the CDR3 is TGTGCCAGCAGCTTGGGGTCGGGACGGACCCAAGAGACCCAGTACTTC. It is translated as CASSLGSGRTQETQYF.

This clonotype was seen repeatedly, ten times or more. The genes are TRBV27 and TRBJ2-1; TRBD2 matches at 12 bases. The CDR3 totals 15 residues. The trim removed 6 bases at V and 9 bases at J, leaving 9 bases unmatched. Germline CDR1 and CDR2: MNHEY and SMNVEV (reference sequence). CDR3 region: CASRPLAGGPGEQFF. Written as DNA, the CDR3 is TGTGCCAGCAGACCTCTAGCGGGAGGGCCTGGTGAGCAGTTCTTC.

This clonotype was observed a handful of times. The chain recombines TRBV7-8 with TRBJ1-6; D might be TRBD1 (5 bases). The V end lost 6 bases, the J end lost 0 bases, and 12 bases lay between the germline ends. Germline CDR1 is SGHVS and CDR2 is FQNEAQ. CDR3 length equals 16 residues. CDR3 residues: CASSYGQNSYNSPLHF. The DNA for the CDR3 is TGTGCCAGCAGTTACGGACAAAACTCCTATAATTCACCCCTCCACTTT. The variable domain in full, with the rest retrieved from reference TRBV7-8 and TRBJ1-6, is GAGVSQSPRYKVAKRGQDVALRCDPISGHVSLFWYQQALGQGPEFLTYFQNEAQLDKSGLPSDRFFAERPEGSVSTLKIQRTQQEDSAVYLCASSYGQNSYNSPLHFGNGTRLTVT.

The DNA for the CDR3 is TGTGCCAGCAGTTTACCCTTAAACTCTGGGGCCAACGTCCTGACTTTC. Its translation: CASSLPLNSGANVLTF. The rearrangement uses TRBV28 and TRBJ2-6; D gene ambiguous. CDR3 length: 16 residues. In germline, CDR1 is MDHEN, CDR2 SYDVKM. Trimming removed 2 bases from V and 0 bases from J, with 8 bases in between.

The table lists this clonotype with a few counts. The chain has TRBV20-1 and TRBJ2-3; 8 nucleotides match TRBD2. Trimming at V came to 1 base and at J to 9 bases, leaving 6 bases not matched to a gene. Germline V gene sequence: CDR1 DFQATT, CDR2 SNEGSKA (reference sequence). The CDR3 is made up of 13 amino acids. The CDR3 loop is CSARAGGISTQYF. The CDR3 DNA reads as TGCAGTGCTAGAGCGGGAGGGATCAGCACGCAGTATTTT.

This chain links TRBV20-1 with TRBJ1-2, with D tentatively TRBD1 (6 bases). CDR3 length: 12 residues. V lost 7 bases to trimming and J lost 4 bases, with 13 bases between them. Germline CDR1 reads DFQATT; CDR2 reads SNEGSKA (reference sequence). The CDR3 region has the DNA TGCAGTGGTAACAGGGATGCCTATGGCTACACCTTC. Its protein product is CSGNRDAYGYTF.

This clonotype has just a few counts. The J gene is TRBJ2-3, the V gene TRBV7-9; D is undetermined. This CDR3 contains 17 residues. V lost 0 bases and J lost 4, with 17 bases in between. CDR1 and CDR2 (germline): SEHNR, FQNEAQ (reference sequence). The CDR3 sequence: CASSLAADRFGPDTQYF. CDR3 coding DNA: TGTGCCAGCAGCTTAGCGGCTGACCGTTTCGGGCCAGATACGCAGTATTTT.

Here the CDR3 DNA reads TGCAGTCAACCCGGGACTAGCGGGAGGGCCTACAATGAGCAGTTCTTC. Amino acid sequence: CSQPGTSGRAYNEQFF. V and J are TRBV20-1 and TRBJ2-1, with TRBD2 identical over 16 bases. Germline values: CDR1 DFQATT, CDR2 SNEGSKA (reference sequence). The ends lost 8 bases at V and 2 bases at J; junction bases unmatched: 6. The CDR3 consists of 16 residues.

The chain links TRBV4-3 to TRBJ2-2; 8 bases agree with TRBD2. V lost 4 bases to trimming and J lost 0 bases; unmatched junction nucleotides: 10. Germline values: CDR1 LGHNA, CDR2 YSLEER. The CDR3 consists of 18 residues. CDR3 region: CASSRSVGGGPNTGELFF. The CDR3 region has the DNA TGCGCCAGCAGCCGATCCGTCGGGGGGGGCCCGAACACCGGGGAGCTGTTTTTT.

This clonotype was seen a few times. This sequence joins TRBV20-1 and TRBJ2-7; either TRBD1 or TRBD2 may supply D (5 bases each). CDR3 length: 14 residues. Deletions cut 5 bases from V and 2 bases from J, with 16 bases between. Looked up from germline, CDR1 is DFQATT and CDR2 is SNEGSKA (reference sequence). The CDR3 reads CSAAGTAATYEQYF. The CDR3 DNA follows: TGCAGTGCTGCCGGGACCGCCGCTACCTACGAGCAGTACTTC.

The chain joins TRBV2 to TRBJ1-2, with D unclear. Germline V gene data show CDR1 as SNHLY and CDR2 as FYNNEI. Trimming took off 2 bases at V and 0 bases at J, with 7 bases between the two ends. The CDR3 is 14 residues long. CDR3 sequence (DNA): TGTGCCAGCAGTGAAAGAACATCTAACTATGGCTACACCTTC. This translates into CASSERTSNYGYTF.

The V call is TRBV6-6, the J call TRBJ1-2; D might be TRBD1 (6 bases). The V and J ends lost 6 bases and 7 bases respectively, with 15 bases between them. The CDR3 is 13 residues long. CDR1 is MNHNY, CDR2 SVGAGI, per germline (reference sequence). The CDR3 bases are TGTGCCAGCAGAGAACCAGGGGAGGGTGGCTACACCTTC. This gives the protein CASREPGEGGYTF.

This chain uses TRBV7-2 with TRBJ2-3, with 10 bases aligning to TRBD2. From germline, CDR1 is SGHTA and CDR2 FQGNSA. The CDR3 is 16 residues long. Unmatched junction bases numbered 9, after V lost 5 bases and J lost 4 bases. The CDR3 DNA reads TGTGCCAGCAGCCTAATAGCGGGGGGAGGGGCAGATACGCAGTATTTT. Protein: CASSLIAGGGADTQYF.

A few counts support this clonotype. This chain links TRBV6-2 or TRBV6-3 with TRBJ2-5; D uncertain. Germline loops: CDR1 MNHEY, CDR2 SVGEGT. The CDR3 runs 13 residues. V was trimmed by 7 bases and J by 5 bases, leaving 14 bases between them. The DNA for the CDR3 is TGTGCCAGCAACGTACCGTCAGGCGAGACCCAGTACTTC. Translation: CASNVPSGETQYF.

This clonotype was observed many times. The CDR3, as DNA: TGTGCCAGCAGCTTAGGCAGGAGCTACGAGCAGTACTTC. Translating gives CASSLGRSYEQYF. The genes are TRBV7-2 and TRBJ2-7, with unresolved D. Germline V gene data show CDR1 as SGHTA and CDR2 as FQGNSA. Trimming shortened V by 1 base and J by 3 bases, and 7 bases separated the two germline ends. The CDR3 has 13 residues. The variable domain in full, completed from reference TRBV7-2 and TRBJ2-7, reads GAGVSQSPSNKVTEKGKDVELRCDPISGHTALYWYRQSLGQGLEFLIYFQGNSAPDKSGLPSDRFSAERTGGSVSTLTIQRTQQEDSAVYLCASSLGRSYEQYFGPGTRLTVT.

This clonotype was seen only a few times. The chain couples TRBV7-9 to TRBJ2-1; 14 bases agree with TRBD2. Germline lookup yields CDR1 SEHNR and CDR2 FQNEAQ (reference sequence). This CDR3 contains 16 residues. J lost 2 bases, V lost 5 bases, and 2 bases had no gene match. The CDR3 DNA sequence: TGTGCCAGCAGCGGGACTAGCGGGAGTACCTACAATGAGCAGTTCTTC. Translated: CASSGTSGSTYNEQFF.

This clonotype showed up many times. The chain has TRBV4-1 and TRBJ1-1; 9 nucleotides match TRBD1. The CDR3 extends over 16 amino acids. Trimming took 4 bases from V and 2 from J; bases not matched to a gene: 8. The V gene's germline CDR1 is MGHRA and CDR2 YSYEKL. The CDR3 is CASSPRTGDINTEAFF. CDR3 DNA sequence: TGCGCCAGCAGCCCTCGGACAGGGGATATTAACACTGAAGCTTTCTTT.

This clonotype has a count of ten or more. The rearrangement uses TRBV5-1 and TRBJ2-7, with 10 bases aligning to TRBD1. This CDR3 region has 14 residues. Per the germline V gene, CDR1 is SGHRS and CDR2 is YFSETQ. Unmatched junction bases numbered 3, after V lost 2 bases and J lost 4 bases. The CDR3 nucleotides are TGCGCCAGCAGCTTTAGACAGGGGGCTTACGAGCAGTACTTC. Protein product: CASSFRQGAYEQYF. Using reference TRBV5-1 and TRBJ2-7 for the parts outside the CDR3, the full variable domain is KAGVTQTPRYLIKTRGQQVTLSCSPISGHRSVSWYQQTPGQGLQFLFEYFSETQRNKGNFPGRFSGRQFSNSRSEMNVSTLELGDSALYLCASSFRQGAYEQYFGPGTRLTVT.

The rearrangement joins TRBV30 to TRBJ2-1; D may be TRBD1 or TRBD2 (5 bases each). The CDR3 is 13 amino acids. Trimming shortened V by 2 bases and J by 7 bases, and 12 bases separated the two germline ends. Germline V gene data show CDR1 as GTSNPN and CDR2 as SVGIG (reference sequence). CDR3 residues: CAWSWGPGNEQFF. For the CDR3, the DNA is TGTGCCTGGAGTTGGGGACCCGGGAATGAGCAGTTCTTC.

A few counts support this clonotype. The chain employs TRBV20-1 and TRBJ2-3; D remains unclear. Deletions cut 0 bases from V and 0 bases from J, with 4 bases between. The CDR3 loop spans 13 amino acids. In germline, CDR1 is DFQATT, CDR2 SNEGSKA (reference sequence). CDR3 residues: CSARDFSTDTQYF. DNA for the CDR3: TGCAGTGCTAGAGATTTTAGCACAGATACGCAGTATTTT.

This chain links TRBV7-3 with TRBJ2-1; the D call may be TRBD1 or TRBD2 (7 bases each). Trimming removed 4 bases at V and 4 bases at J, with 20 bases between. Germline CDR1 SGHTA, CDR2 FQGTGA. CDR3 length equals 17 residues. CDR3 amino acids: CASSSLGAGQTYNEQFF. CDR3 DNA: TGTGCCAGCAGCTCCCTGGGAGCGGGACAGACTTACAATGAGCAGTTCTTC. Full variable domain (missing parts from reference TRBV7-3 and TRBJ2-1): GAGVSQTPSNKVTEKGKYVELRCDPISGHTALYWYRQSLGQGPEFLIYFQGTGAADDSGLPNDRFFAVRPEGSVSTLKIQRTERGDSAVYLCASSSLGAGQTYNEQFFGPGTRLTVL.

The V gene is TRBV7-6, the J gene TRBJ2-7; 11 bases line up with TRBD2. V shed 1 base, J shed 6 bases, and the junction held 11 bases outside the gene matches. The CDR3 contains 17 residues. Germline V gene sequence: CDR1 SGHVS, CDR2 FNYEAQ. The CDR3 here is CASSLVSGLADLSEQYF. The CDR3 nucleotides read TGTGCCAGCAGCTTAGTGTCGGGACTAGCGGACTTGTCCGAGCAGTACTTC.

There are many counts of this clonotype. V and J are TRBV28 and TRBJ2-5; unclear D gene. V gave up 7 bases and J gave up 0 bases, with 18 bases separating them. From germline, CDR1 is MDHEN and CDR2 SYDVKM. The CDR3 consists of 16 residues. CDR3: CASIPSPQNHQETQYF. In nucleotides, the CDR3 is TGTGCCAGCATCCCATCGCCCCAGAACCACCAAGAGACCCAGTACTTC.

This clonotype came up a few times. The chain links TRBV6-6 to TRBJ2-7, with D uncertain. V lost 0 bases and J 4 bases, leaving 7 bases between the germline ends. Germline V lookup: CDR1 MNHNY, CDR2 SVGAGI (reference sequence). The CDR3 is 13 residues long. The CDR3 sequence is CASSYSWGYEQYF. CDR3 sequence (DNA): TGTGCCAGCAGTTACTCGTGGGGTTACGAGCAGTACTTC.

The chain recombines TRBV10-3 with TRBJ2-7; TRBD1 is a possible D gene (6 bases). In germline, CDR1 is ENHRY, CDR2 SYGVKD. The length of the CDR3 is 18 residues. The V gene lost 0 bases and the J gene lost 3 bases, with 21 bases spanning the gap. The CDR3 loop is CAISESGHSTGPGYEQYF. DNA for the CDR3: TGTGCCATCAGTGAGTCTGGGCACTCTACAGGGCCCGGCTACGAGCAGTACTTC.

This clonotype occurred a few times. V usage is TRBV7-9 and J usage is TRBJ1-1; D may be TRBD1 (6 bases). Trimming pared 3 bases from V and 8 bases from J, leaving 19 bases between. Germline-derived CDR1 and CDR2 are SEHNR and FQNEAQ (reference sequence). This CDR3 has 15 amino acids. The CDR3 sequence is CASSFFGGRLTEAFF. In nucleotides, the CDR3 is TGTGCCAGCAGCTTTTTTGGGGGGCGGTTAACGGAAGCTTTCTTT.

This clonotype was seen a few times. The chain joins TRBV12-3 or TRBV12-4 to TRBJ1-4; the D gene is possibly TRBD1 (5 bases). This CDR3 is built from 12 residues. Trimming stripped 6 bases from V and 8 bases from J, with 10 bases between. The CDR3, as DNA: TGTGCCAGCAGGTGGGGCGGGGAAAAACTGTTTTTT. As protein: CASRWGGEKLFF.

In DNA, the CDR3 is TGTGCCAGCAGCTTGGGTGATTATGAAGCTTTCTTT. Amino acid sequence: CASSLGDYEAFF. This chain links TRBV11-2 with TRBJ1-1, with D uncertain. The CDR3 has 12 amino acids. Trimming shortened V by 3 bases and J by 7 bases, and 9 bases separated the two germline ends. Germline V gene sequence: CDR1 SGHAT, CDR2 FQNNGV.

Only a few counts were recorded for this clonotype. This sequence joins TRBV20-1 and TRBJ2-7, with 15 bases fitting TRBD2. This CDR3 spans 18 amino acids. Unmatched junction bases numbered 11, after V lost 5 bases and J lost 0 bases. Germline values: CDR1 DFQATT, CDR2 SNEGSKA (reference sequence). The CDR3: CSAYIPGLAGGSSYEQYF. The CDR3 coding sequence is TGCAGTGCTTATATCCCGGGACTAGCGGGAGGTTCCTCCTACGAGCAGTACTTC.

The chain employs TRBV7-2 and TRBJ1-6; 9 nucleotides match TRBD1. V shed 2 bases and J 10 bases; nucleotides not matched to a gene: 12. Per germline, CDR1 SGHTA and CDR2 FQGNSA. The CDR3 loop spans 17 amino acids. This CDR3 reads CASSLQGVGTGLSPLHF. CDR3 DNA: TGTGCCAGCAGCTTACAAGGGGTCGGGACAGGGTTGTCACCCCTCCACTTT.

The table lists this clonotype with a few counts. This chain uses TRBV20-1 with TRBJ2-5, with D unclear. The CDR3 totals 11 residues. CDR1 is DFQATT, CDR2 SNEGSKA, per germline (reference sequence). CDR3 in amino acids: CRCLAEETQYF. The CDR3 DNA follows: TGCAGGTGTTTAGCAGAAGAGACCCAGTACTTC.